This T cell receptor beta chain stems from a study of siplizumab effects on memory and regulatory T cells. General observations from the study: Significant reduction of alloreactive sequences traceable to unstimulated CD4+ memory cells was observed with siplizumab.

The V gene lost 1 base and the J gene lost 5 bases, with 6 bases spanning the gap. CDR1 and CDR2 (germline): SGHTA, FQGNSA. The CDR3 length is 13 residues. Coculturing was carried out on the mixed lymphocyte reaction cells. It lasted around 6 days and was done at 37°C. CFSE marked responder PBMCs and Violet Dye marked stimulator PBMCs, which were mixed 1:1. Concerning this clone: Its antigen remains unidentified.

Assays examined about 100,000 TCR templates per sample. Profiled with immunoSEQ multiplex PCR; TCRdb holds only in-frame clones, not every one. The sample has about 18,000 clones; 44% are singletons. The TCR was taken from a human donor in good health; the cells came from an allogeneic mixed lymphocyte reaction. Some clones in this sample may be carry-over from other donors' samples. J is TRBJ1-5 and V is TRBV7-2, with D unresolved. Sequencing was performed on CFSE-low (dividing) CD4+ T cells sorted from an allogeneic mixed lymphocyte reaction. The DNA for the CDR3 is TGTGCCAGCAGCTTAGGAGGGTATCAGCCCCAGCATTTT. Translated: CASSLGGYQPQHF.